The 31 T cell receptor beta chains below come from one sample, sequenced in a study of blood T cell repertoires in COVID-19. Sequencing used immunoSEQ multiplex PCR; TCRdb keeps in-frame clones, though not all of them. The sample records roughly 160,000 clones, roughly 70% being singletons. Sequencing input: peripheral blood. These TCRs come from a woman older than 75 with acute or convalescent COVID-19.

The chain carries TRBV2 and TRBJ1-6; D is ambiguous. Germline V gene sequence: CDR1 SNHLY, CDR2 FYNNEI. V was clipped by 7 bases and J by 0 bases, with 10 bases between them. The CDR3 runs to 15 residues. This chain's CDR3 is CASKNPSSYNSPLHF. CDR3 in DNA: TGTGCCAGCAAGAATCCGAGCTCCTATAATTCACCCCTCCACTTT.

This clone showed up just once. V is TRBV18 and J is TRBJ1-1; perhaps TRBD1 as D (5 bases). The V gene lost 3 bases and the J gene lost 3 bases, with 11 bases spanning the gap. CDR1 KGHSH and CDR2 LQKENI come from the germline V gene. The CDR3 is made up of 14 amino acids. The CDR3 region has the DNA TGTGCCAGCTCACCGGTGGGGGAGGACACTGAAGCTTTCTTT. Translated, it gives CASSPVGEDTEAFF.

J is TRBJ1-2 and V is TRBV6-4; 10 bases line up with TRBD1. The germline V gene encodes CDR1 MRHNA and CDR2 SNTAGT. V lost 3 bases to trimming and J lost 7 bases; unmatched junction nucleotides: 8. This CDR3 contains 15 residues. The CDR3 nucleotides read TGTGCCAGCAGTGAACTGGGACAGGGGAGTGGTGGCTACACCTTC. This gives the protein CASSELGQGSGGYTF.

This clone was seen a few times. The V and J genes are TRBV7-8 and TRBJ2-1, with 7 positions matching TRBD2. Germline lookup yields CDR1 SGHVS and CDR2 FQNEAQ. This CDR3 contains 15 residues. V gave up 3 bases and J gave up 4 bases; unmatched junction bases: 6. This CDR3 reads CASSLRLALYNEQFF. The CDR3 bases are TGTGCCAGCAGCTTGCGACTAGCTCTATACAATGAGCAGTTCTTC.

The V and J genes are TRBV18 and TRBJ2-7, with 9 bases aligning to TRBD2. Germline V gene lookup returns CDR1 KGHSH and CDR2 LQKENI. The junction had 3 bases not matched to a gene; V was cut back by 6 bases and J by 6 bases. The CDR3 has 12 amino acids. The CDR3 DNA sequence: TGTGCCAGCTCGGGGACTAGCCGCGAGCAGTACTTC. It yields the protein CASSGTSREQYF.

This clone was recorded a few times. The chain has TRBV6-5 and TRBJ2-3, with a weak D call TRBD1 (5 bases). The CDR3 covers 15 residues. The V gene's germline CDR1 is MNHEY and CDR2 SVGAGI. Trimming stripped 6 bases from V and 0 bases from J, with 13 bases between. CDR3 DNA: TGTGCCAGCAGGGGGCTGACGGCTAGCACAGATACGCAGTATTTT. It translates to CASRGLTASTDTQYF.

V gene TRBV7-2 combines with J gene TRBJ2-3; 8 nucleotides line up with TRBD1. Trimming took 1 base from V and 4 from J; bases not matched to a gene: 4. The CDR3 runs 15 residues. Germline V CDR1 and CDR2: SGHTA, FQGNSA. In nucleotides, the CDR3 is TGTGCCAGCAGCTTAGGGCAGGGGGCCGCAGATACGCAGTATTTT. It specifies CASSLGQGAADTQYF.

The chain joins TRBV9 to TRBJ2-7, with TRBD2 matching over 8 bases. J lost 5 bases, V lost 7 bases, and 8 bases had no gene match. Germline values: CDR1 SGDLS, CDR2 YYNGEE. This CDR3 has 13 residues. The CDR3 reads CASGEAGGDEQYF. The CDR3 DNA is TGTGCCAGCGGGGAGGCGGGGGGCGACGAGCAGTACTTC.

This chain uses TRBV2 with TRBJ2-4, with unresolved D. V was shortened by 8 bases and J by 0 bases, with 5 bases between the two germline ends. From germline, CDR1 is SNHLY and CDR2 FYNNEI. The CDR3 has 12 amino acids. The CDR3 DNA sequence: TGTGCCAGCCTTTTAGCCAAAAACATTCAGTACTTC. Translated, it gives CASLLAKNIQYF. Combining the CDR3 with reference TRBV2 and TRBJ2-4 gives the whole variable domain EPEVTQTPSHQVTQMGQEVILRCVPISNHLYFYWYRQILGQKVEFLVSFYNNEISEKSEIFDDQFSVERPDGSNFTLKIRSTKLEDSAMYFCASLLAKNIQYFGAGTRLSVL.

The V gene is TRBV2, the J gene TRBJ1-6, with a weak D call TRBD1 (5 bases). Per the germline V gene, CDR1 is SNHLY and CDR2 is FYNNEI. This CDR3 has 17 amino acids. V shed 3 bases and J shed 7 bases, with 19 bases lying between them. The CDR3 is CASSDHSWGVGNSPLHF. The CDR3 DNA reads TGTGCCAGCAGTGACCATAGCTGGGGCGTAGGAAATTCACCCCTCCACTTT. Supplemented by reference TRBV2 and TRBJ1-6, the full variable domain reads EPEVTQTPSHQVTQMGQEVILRCVPISNHLYFYWYRQILGQKVEFLVSFYNNEISEKSEIFDDQFSVERPDGSNFTLKIRSTKLEDSAMYFCASSDHSWGVGNSPLHFGNGTRLTVT.

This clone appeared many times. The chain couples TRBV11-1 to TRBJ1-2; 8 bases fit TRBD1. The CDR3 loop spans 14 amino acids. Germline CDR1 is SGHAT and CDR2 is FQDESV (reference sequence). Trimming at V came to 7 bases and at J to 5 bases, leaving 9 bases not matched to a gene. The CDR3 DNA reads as TGTGCCAGCACCCTCCAGACAGGGGAATATGGCTACACCTTC. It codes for CASTLQTGEYGYTF. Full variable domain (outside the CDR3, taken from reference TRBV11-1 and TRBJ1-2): EAEVAQSPRYKITEKSQAVAFWCDPISGHATLYWYRQILGQGPELLVQFQDESVVDDSQLPKDRFSAERLKGVDSTLKIQPAELGDSAMYLCASTLQTGEYGYTFGSGTRLTVV.

The CDR3 protein is CASSAISYNEQFF. CDR3 sequence (DNA): TGTGCCAGCAGCGCCATCAGTTACAATGAGCAGTTCTTC. The V gene is TRBV9, the J gene TRBJ2-1; no clear D. The germline V gene has CDR1 SGDLS and CDR2 YYNGEE. V was clipped by 3 bases and J by 4 bases, with 8 bases between them. This CDR3 has 13 residues. The full variable domain, completed using reference TRBV9 and TRBJ2-1, is DSGVTQTPKHLITATGQRVTLRCSPRSGDLSVYWYQQSLDQGLQFLIQYYNGEERAKGNILERFSAQQFPDLHSELNLSSLELGDSALYFCASSAISYNEQFFGPGTRLTVL.

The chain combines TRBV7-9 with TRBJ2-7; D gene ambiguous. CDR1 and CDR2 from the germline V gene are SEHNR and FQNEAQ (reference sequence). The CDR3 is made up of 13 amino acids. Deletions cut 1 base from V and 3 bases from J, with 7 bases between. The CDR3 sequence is CASSLGNSYEQYF. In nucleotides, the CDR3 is TGTGCCAGCAGCTTAGGCAATAGCTACGAGCAGTACTTC.

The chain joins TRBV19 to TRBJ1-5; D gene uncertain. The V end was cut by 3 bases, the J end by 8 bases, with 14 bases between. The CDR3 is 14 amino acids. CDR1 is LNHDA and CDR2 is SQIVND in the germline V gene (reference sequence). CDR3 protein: CASSIAGIGEPQHF. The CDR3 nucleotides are TGTGCCAGTAGTATTGCGGGTATCGGAGAGCCCCAGCATTTT.

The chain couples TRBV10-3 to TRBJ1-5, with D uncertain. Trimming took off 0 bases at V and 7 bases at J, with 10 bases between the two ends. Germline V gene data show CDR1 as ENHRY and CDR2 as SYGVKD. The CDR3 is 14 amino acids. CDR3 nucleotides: TGTGCCATCAGTGAGTCCCAGGAGGGACAGCCCCAGCATTTT. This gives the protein CAISESQEGQPQHF.

CDR3 nucleotides: TGCGCCAGCAGCTTGGAGGGGTACAATCAGCCCCAGCATTTT. This gives the protein CASSLEGYNQPQHF. The chain carries TRBV5-1 and TRBJ1-5; D is possibly TRBD1 (5 bases). The V end was cut by 0 bases, the J end by 3 bases, with 7 bases between. Germline V lookup: CDR1 SGHRS, CDR2 YFSETQ. The CDR3 totals 14 residues.

The CDR3 nucleotides read TGCGCCAGCAGCTCACAGGGGTTACTCGGCCAGCCCCAGCATTTT. This gives the protein CASSSQGLLGQPQHF. This chain uses TRBV5-1 with TRBJ1-5; 7 bases align to TRBD1. J was trimmed by 7 bases and V by 3 bases; bases with no gene match: 10. Germline V lookup: CDR1 SGHRS, CDR2 YFSETQ. This CDR3 spans 15 amino acids.

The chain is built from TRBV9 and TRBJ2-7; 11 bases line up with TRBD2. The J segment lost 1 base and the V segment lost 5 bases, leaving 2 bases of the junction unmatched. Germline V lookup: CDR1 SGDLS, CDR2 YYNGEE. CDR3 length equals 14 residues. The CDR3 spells CASSRLAGSYEQYF. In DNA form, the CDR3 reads TGTGCCAGCAGTAGACTAGCGGGATCCTACGAGCAGTACTTC.

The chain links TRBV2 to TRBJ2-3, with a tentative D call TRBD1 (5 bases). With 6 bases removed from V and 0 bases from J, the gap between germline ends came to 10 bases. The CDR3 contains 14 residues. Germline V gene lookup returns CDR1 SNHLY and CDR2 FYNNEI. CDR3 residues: CASRADSSTDTQYF. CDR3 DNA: TGTGCCAGCAGGGCTGACAGTAGCACAGATACGCAGTATTTT.

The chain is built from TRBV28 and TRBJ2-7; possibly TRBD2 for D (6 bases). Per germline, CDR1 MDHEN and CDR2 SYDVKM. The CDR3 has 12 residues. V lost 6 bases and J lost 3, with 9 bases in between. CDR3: CASSGSIYEQYF. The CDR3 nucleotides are TGTGCCAGCAGCGGGAGTATCTACGAGCAGTACTTC.

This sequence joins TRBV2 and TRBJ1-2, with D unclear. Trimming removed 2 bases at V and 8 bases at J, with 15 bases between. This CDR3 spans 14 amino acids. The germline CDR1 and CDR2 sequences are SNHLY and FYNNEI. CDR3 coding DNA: TGTGCCAGCAGTGAATTCTTGGGCCTCCGCGGCTACACCTTC. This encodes CASSEFLGLRGYTF.

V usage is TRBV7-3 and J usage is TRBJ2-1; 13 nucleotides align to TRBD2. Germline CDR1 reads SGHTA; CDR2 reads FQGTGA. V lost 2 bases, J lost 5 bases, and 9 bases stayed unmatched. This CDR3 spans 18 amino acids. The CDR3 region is CASSLWGTSGTQNNEQFF. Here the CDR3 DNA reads TGTGCCAGCAGCTTATGGGGGACTAGCGGGACACAGAACAATGAGCAGTTCTTC.

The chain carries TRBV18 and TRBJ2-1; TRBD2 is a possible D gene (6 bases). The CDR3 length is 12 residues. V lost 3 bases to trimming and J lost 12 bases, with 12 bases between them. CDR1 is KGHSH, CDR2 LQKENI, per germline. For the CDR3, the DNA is TGTGCCAGCTCACCCCCCGGGGGATGGCAGTTCTTC. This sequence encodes CASSPPGGWQFF.

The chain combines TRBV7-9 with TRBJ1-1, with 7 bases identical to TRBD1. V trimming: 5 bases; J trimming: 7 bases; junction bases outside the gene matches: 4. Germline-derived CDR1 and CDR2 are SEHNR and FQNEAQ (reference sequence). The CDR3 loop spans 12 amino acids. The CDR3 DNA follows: TGTGCCAGCAGCGCAAGACAGGGTGAAGCTTTCTTT. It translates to CASSARQGEAFF.

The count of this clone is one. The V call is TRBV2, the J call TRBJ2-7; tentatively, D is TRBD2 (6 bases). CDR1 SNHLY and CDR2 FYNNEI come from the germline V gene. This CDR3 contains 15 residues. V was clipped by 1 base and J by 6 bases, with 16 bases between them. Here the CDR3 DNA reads TGTGCCAGCAGTGAAGAGAACTGGCGGGAAAGCGAGCAGTACTTC. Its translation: CASSEENWRESEQYF.

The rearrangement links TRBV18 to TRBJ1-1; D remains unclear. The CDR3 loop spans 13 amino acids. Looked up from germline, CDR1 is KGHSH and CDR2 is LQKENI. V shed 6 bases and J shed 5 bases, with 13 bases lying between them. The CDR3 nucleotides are TGTGCCAGCTCGCCTCACCCGAGGACTGAAGCTTTCTTT. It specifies CASSPHPRTEAFF.

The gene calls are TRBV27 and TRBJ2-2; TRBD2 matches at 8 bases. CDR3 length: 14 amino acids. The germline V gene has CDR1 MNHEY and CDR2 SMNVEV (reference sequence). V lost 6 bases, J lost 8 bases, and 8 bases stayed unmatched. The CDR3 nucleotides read TGTGCCAGCAGATTCCCGGGACTAGAGGGGGAGCTGTTTTTT. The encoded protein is CASRFPGLEGELFF.

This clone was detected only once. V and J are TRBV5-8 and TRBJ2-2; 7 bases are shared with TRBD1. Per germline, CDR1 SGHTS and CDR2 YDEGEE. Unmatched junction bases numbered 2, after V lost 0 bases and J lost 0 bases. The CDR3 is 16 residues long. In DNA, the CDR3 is TGTGCCAGCAGCTTGGGCACAGGGGCGAACACCGGGGAGCTGTTTTTT. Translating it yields CASSLGTGANTGELFF.

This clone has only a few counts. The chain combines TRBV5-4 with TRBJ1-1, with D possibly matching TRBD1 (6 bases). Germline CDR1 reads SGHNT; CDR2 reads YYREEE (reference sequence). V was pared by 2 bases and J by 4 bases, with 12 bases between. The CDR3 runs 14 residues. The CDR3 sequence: CASSLRQESTEAFF. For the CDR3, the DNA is TGTGCCAGCAGCTTAAGACAGGAGTCCACTGAAGCTTTCTTT. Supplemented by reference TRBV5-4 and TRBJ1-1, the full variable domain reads ETGVTQSPTHLIKTRGQQVTLRCSSQSGHNTVSWYQQALGQGPQFIFQYYREEENGRGNFPPRFSGLQFPNYSSELNVNALELDDSALYLCASSLRQESTEAFFGQGTRLTVV.

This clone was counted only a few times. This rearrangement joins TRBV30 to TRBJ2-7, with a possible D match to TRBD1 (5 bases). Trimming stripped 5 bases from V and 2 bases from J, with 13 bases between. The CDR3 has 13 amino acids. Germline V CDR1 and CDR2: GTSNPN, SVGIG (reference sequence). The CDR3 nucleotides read TGTGCCTGGGACACGACGGACACCTACGAGCAGTACTTC. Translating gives CAWDTTDTYEQYF.

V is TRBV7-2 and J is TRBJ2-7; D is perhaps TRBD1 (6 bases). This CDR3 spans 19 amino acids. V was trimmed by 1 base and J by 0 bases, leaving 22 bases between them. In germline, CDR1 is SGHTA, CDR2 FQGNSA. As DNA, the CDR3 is TGTGCCAGCAGCTTAGAGGGTGGTGGGCAGGGGCCTTTCTCCTACGAGCAGTACTTC. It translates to CASSLEGGGQGPFSYEQYF. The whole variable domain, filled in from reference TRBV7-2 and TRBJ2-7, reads GAGVSQSPSNKVTEKGKDVELRCDPISGHTALYWYRQSLGQGLEFLIYFQGNSAPDKSGLPSDRFSAERTGGSVSTLTIQRTQQEDSAVYLCASSLEGGGQGPFSYEQYFGPGTRLTVT.